Listed here are 20 T cell receptor beta chains from one sample, sequenced in a study of control samples from healthy donors and cancer patients (dated by TCRdb to the early 2020s). The protocol used for the library was the immunoSEQ multiplex PCR assay. The immuneACCESS repertoire file appears here via TCRdb, limited to in-frame rearrangements. These files lack a portion of the clones; in checked studies, under half of the deficit traces to unresolved V genes, and the cause of the others is not known. The table for this sample lists around 170,000 clones; 88% of them were counted only once. The ten largest clones capture around 5% of the sample. Specimen: blood. The receptor set was obtained from a woman in her 30s in good health.

The genes are TRBV24-1 and TRBJ2-1, with a tentative D call TRBD1 (6 bases). Trimming removed 1 base at V and 6 bases at J, with 12 bases between. CDR1 is KGHDR and CDR2 is SFDVKD in the germline V gene. The CDR3 spans 15 residues. The CDR3 sequence: CATSDFRGKPNEQFF. DNA for the CDR3: TGTGCCACCAGTGATTTCAGGGGAAAACCCAATGAGCAGTTCTTC.

The V call is TRBV2, the J call TRBJ2-3, with 9 positions matching TRBD2. Germline CDR1 is SNHLY and CDR2 is FYNNEI. The CDR3 spans 15 residues. V shed 7 bases and J 0 bases; nucleotides not matched to a gene: 5. In DNA form, the CDR3 reads TGTGCCAGCAAGGGACTAGCTGCTAGCACAGATACGCAGTATTTT. Translation gives CASKGLAASTDTQYF.

V gene TRBV5-1 combines with J gene TRBJ2-5, with TRBD1 matching 7 bases. Germline CDR1 SGHRS, CDR2 YFSETQ. V was clipped by 3 bases and J by 5 bases; unmatched bases: 7. The CDR3 runs to 14 residues. The CDR3 spells CASSSTGDWETQYF. In DNA form, the CDR3 reads TGCGCCAGCAGCTCTACAGGGGATTGGGAGACCCAGTACTTC.

The sample holds one count of this clone. The chain has TRBV4-2 and TRBJ2-7; TRBD2 matches at 11 bases. V was clipped by 0 bases and J by 7 bases; unmatched bases: 8. Germline CDR1 and CDR2: LGHNA and YNFKEQ. This CDR3 has 16 amino acids. CDR3 protein: CASSQDSTSGSREQYF. The DNA for the CDR3 is TGTGCCAGCAGCCAAGATTCCACTAGCGGGAGCCGAGAGCAGTACTTC.

This sequence joins TRBV7-9 and TRBJ2-7; TRBD2 matches at 9 bases. The germline V gene encodes CDR1 SEHNR and CDR2 FQNEAQ (reference sequence). The CDR3 has 16 residues. V lost 5 bases, J lost 3 bases, and 11 bases stayed unmatched. The CDR3 reads CASSPPTSGHLYEQYF. The CDR3 region has the DNA TGTGCCAGCAGCCCTCCGACTAGCGGTCACCTCTACGAGCAGTACTTC. The whole variable domain, filled in from reference TRBV7-9 and TRBJ2-7, reads DTGVSQNPRHKITKRGQNVTFRCDPISEHNRLYWYRQTLGQGPEFLTYFQNEAQLEKSRLLSDRFSAERPKGSFSTLEIQRTEQGDSAMYLCASSPPTSGHLYEQYFGPGTRLTVT.

The chain combines TRBV29-1 with TRBJ2-2; D call uncertain. V was shortened by 5 bases and J by 2 bases, with 12 bases between the two germline ends. Germline CDR1 SQVTM, CDR2 ANQGSEA. The CDR3 is 14 residues long. DNA of the CDR3: TGCAGCGTTCTAGGCTTGATTAACACCGGGGAGCTGTTTTTT. This codes for CSVLGLINTGELFF.

The chain links TRBV6-6 to TRBJ1-5, with TRBD1 identical over 11 bases. Germline V gives CDR1 MNHNY, CDR2 SVGAGI (reference sequence). The CDR3 spans 16 residues. The trim removed 6 bases at V and 6 bases at J, leaving 10 bases unmatched. In DNA, the CDR3 is TGTGCCAGCAGATATGGACAGGGGGCCGGTAGTCAGCCCCAGCATTTT. Amino acid sequence: CASRYGQGAGSQPQHF.

This clone came up once. CDR3 coding DNA: TGTGCCAGCATACGGGGCTACAATGAGCAGTTCTTC. This codes for CASIRGYNEQFF. This chain connects TRBV2 to TRBJ2-1; TRBD2 is a possible D gene (5 bases). The CDR3 has 12 amino acids. The V gene's germline CDR1 is SNHLY and CDR2 FYNNEI. Trimming stripped 7 bases from V and 3 bases from J, with 7 bases between.

V is TRBV12-5 and J is TRBJ1-4, with D tentatively TRBD1 (5 bases). The germline gives CDR1 LGHNT, CDR2 FRNRAP. Trimming pared 5 bases from V and 7 bases from J, leaving 14 bases between. The CDR3 covers 14 residues. The chain's CDR3 is CASGPGGVGEKLFF. The CDR3 DNA reads as TGTGCTAGTGGTCCCGGGGGGGTGGGTGAAAAACTGTTTTTT.

This chain uses TRBV12-3 or TRBV12-4 with TRBJ1-3; D is ambiguous. Between the trimmed V and J ends, which lost 6 bases and 8 bases, there was a span of 8 bases. The CDR3 runs to 11 residues. The CDR3 sequence is CASSQFYTIYF. The CDR3, as DNA: TGTGCCAGCAGCCAATTTTACACCATATATTTT.

This sequence joins TRBV6-5 and TRBJ2-7, with 10 nucleotides matching TRBD1. Per germline, CDR1 MNHEY and CDR2 SVGAGI. V shed 6 bases, J shed 7 bases, and the junction held 9 bases outside the gene matches. This CDR3 is 14 amino acids long. CDR3 protein: CASSRTGGLDEQYF. For the CDR3, the DNA is TGTGCCAGCAGCCGGACAGGGGGTTTGGATGAGCAGTACTTC.

V and J are TRBV10-3 and TRBJ2-1; D tentatively fits TRBD1 or TRBD2 (5 bases each). The germline gives CDR1 ENHRY, CDR2 SYGVKD. Deletions cut 2 bases from V and 9 bases from J, with 17 bases between. The length of the CDR3 is 15 residues. CDR3: CAISEPRDQPGEQFF. CDR3 in DNA: TGTGCCATCAGTGAGCCTCGGGACCAGCCTGGTGAGCAGTTCTTC.

The chain couples TRBV6-5 to TRBJ2-5; TRBD2 agrees at 9 bases. The CDR3 spans 15 residues. Germline V gene lookup returns CDR1 MNHEY and CDR2 SVGAGI. The J segment lost 5 bases and the V segment lost 8 bases, leaving 12 bases of the junction unmatched. CDR3 nucleotides: TGTGCCAGCGCAAGAAGCGGGAGGACCTGGGAGACCCAGTACTTC. It encodes CASARSGRTWETQYF.

This clone was counted many times. The chain recombines TRBV4-2 with TRBJ2-1; 7 positions match TRBD2. Germline CDR1 and CDR2: LGHNA and YNFKEQ. The CDR3 totals 14 residues. Germline trimming cut 0 bases from V and 9 bases from J; bases unmatched to any gene: 5. This CDR3 is CASSQDVGGGEQFF. The CDR3 coding sequence is TGTGCCAGCAGCCAAGATGTTGGGGGGGGTGAGCAGTTCTTC.

The V gene is TRBV2, the J gene TRBJ1-2; D is undetermined. The CDR3 length is 11 residues. Germline lookup yields CDR1 SNHLY and CDR2 FYNNEI. The CDR3 sequence is CGTIQKNGYTF. The CDR3 DNA sequence: TGTGGCACAATTCAGAAAAACGGCTACACCTTC.

This clone was counted a few times. The gene calls are TRBV3-1 (or the pseudogene TRBV3-2) and TRBJ2-7, with 8 nucleotides matching TRBD2. The CDR3 loop spans 17 amino acids. CDR1 LGHDT and CDR2 YNNKEL come from the germline V gene (reference sequence). V shed 1 base, J shed 1 base, and the junction held 9 bases outside the gene matches. This CDR3 is CASSQGNSVAGSYEQYF. The CDR3 nucleotides are TGTGCCAGCAGCCAAGGTAATTCGGTAGCGGGGTCCTACGAGCAGTACTTC.

The rearrangement links TRBV2 to TRBJ2-3; 14 positions match TRBD2. The trim removed 4 bases at V and 3 bases at J, leaving 0 bases unmatched. CDR3 size: 15 residues. CDR1 SNHLY and CDR2 FYNNEI come from the germline V gene. The CDR3 reads CASSGLAGGTDTQYF. The CDR3 DNA sequence: TGTGCCAGCAGTGGACTAGCGGGGGGGACAGATACGCAGTATTTT.

This clone has just one count. The chain combines TRBV29-1 with TRBJ2-7, with no clear D. The CDR3 is made up of 13 amino acids. V was clipped by 4 bases and J by 7 bases, with 17 bases between them. The germline CDR1 and CDR2 sequences are SQVTM and ANQGSEA. CDR3 protein: CSVVLVADGEQYV. The CDR3 DNA sequence: TGCAGCGTTGTTCTTGTGGCCGACGGAGAGCAGTACGTC.

The V and J genes are TRBV10-3 and TRBJ2-2; no reliable D call. Germline CDR1 ENHRY, CDR2 SYGVKD. This CDR3 contains 12 residues. Trimming took 5 bases from V and 4 from J, leaving 5 bases between them. The DNA for the CDR3 is TGTGCCATCAGTCTGGGCACCGGGGAGCTGTTTTTT. Translation gives CAISLGTGELFF.

The V call is TRBV5-1, the J call TRBJ2-7; 8 positions agree with TRBD2. Trimming at V came to 4 bases and at J to 6 bases, leaving 9 bases not matched to a gene. This CDR3 is 14 amino acids long. The germline V gene encodes CDR1 SGHRS and CDR2 YFSETQ. The CDR3 DNA reads TGCGCCAGCAGCGTGGACGGGGGGGGCGGCGAGCAGTACTTC. Its protein product is CASSVDGGGGEQYF.